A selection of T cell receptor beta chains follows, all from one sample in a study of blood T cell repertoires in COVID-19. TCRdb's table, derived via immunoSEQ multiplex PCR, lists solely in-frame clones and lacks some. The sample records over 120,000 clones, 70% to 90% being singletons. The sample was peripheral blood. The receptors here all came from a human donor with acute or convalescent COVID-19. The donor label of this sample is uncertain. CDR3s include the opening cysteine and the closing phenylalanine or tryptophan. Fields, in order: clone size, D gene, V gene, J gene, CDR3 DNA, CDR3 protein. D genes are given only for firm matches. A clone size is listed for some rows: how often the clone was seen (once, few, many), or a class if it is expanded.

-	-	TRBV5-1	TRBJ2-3	TGCGCCAGCAGCTTGGGGCCCCTAGACGGCACAGATACGCAGTATTTT	CASSLGPLDGTDTQYF
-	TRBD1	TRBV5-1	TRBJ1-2	TGCGCCAGCAGCGAAAGGACAGGGTGGGATGGCTACACCTTC	CASSERTGWDGYTF
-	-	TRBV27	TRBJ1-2	TGTGCCAGCAGTTTCGTGGCAGGCGCTAACTATGGCTACACCTTC	CASSFVAGANYGYTF
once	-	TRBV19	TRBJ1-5	TGTGCCAGTCAGCCCCCGGGGACAAGCAATCAGCCCCAGCATTTT	CASQPPGTSNQPQHF
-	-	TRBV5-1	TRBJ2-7	TGCGCCAGCAGCTTGGCCTTGGGCGGGACCTACGAGCAGTACTTC	CASSLALGGTYEQYF
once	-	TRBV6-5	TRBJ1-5	TGTGCCACCCGGTGGGCAGGGAACAATCAGCCCCAGCATTTT	CATRWAGNNQPQHF
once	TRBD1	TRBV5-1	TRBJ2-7	TGCGCCAGCAGCTCGGGGACAGGGCTCGATAACTACGAGCAGTACTTC	CASSSGTGLDNYEQYF
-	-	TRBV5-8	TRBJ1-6	TGTGCCAGCAGCTCGTCAACAGGGTATAATTCACCCCTCCACTTT	CASSSSTGYNSPLHF
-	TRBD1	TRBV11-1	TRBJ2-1	TGTGCCAGCAGTAATACAGGGGGCGAGCAGTTCTTC	CASSNTGGEQFF
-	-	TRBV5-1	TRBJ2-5	TGCGCCAGCAGCGCCGGGCAGGGGTACCAAGAGACCCAGTACTTC	CASSAGQGYQETQYF
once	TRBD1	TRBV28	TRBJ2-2	TGTGCCAGCGGCGATCCGGGACAGGGAAGCGGGGAGCTGTTTTTT	CASGDPGQGSGELFF
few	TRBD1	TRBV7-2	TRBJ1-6	TGTGCCAGCAGCCAACAGGGGGCGGAAAATTCACCCCTCCACTTT	CASSQQGAENSPLHF
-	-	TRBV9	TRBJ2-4	TGTGCCAGCAGCGCCGTAGGACAACAGGGTGACCCAACCAAAAACATTCAGTACTTC	CASSAVGQQGDPTKNIQYF
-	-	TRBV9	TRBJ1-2	TGTGCCAGCAGCGTAACGGGGGAGGGCGGCTACACCTTC	CASSVTGEGGYTF
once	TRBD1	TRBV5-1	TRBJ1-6	TGCGCCAGCAGCGTGGGACAGGGGAATTCACCCCTCCACTTT	CASSVGQGNSPLHF
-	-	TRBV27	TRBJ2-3	TGTGCCAGCAGTTTTTCGGGTTACACAGATACGCAGTATTTT	CASSFSGYTDTQYF
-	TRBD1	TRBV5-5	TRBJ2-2	TGTGCCAGCAGCTTGGCTAGGGGGCCCAGTTCGCGTTCGTTCACCGGGGAGCTGTTTTTT	CASSLARGPSSRSFTGELFF
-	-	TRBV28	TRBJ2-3	TGTGCCAGCACCGGAGGGTTTACGCAGTATTTT	CASTGGFTQYF
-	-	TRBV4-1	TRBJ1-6	TGCGCCAGCAGCCAAGATAGGGGGGGCGCGCCCTTTGGATCACCCCTCCACTTT	CASSQDRGGAPFGSPLHF
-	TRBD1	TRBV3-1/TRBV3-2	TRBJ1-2	TGTGCCAGCAGCACCCGGGACAGGGGGAAGGTGGATGGCTACACCTTC	CASSTRDRGKVDGYTF
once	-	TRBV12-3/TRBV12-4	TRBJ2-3	TGTGCCAGCAGTTTCCTAGCAAAAGATACGCAGTATTTT	CASSFLAKDTQYF
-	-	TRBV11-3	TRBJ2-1	TGTGCCAGCAGCCTTTCCCAGATCTACAATGAGCAGTTCTTC	CASSLSQIYNEQFF